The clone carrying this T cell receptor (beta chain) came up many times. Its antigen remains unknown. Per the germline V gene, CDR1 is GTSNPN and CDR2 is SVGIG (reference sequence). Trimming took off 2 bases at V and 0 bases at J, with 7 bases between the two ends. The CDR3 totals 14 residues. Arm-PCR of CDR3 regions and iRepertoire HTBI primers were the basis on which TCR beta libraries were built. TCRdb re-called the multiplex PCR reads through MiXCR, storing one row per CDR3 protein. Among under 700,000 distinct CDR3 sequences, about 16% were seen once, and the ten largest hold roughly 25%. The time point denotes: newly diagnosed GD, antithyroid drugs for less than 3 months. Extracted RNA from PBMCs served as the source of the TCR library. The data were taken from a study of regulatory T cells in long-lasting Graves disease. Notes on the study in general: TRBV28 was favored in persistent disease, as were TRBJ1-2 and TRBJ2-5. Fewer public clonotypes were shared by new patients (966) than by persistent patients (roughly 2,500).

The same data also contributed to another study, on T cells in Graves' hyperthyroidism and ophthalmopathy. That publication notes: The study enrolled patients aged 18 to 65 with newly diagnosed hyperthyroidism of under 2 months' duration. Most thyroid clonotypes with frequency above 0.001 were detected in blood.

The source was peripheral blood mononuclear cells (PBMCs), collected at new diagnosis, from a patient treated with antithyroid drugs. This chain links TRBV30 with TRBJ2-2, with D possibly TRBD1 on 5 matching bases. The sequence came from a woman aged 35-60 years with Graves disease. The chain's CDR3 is CAWSRGSNTGELFF. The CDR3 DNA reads TGTGCCTGGAGTAGGGGATCGAACACCGGGGAGCTGTTTTTT.